This record covers a single T cell receptor (beta chain). This clone was seen a handful of times. Its antigen specificity is not known. Per-base qualities were not stored, and no clone one base away is much larger. The data derive from a study of blood T cell repertoires in COVID-19 (dated by TCRdb to 2020 to 2022). Turning to the overall study: Samples covering the acute and convalescent phases of COVID-19 were provided by collaborators in the United States, Italy and Spain. The prospective study material was composed of cDNA or gDNA derived from T cells, B-cell-depleted T cells, or PBMCs. Deeply sampled blood TCRbeta repertoires from subjects exposed to, actively infected with, or recovered from COVID-19 were included in the dataset. The repertoires were released in a freely available public database intended as a resource for research on the immune response to SARS-CoV-2. The samples were drawn from two sources: the first 160 participants of the ongoing ImmuneRACE study, and 1,200 or so subjects contributed by 6 global collaborators. Sample metadata almost always included a de-identified subject ID, COVID-19 status, age in years and sex. Where available, HLA class I and class II types were obtained from metadata supplied by the sample provider rather than from assay-based typing. The full study reports these points: Clinical and demographic metadata were provided uncurated, with the amount varying by source and participant.

Samples from volunteer blood donors who had recovered from COVID-19 were contributed by a second Seattle source. Whole blood was collected in K2EDTA tubes by collaborating institutions according to the institutions' own protocols. For TCRbeta analysis, collaborators shipped samples as frozen whole blood, isolated PBMCs, or DNA extracted from either of those sample types. Taken from cysteine to phenylalanine, the CDR3 has 13 residues. CDR3 DNA only is kept here, 39 bases in frame from base 1. V is pared back by 3 bases and J by 6 bases, with 6 bases lying between the germline termini. The CDR1 and CDR2 encoded by the germline V gene (reference sequence) are LNHDA and SQIVND. TCRbeta CDR3 regions were amplified from genomic DNA using the immunoSEQ Assay, a bias-controlled multiplex PCR. Per the source publication's procedure: Nucleated cell counts per sample were estimated from amplification of reference gene primers within the assay. Sequence reads were collapsed and filtered to measure the absolute abundance of every unique TCRbeta CDR3 rearrangement. For each sample, productive Simpson clonality was calculated as the square root of Simpson's diversity index across productive rearrangements. TCRdb took this table from immuneACCESS and kept in-frame rearrangements with V and J called. Such tables lack part of the clones; where checked against another copy, unresolved V genes explain under half of the gap, and the rest is unexplained. That table supplies the V and J calls and clone size; D and trimming were determined from the DNA. In this sample the table shows under 300,000 clones, about 83% of which occur a single time. Around 2% of the sample is taken by the ten largest.

The source is a man aged 30-40 years who had recovered from COVID-19. Sequenced sample: peripheral blood. The sequence is built from TRBV19 and TRBJ1-6; TRBD1 is a weak D gene call, 5 bases matching. The CDR3 reads as follows: CASSIDSNSPLHF. The DNA reads as follows: TGTGCCAGTAGTATCGACAGTAATTCACCCCTCCACTTT.